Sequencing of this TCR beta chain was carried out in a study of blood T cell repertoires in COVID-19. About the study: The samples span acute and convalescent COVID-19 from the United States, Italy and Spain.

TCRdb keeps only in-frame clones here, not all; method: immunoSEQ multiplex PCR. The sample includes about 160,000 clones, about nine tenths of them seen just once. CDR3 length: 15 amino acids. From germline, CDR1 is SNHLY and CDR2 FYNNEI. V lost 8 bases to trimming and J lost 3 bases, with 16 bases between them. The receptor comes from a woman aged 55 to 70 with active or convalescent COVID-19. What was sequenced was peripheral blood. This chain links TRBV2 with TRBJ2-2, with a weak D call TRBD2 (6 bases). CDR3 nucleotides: TGTGCCAGCTTTGGGGGTAGCGGCTACACCGGGGAGCTGTTTTTT. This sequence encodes CASFGGSGYTGELFF.